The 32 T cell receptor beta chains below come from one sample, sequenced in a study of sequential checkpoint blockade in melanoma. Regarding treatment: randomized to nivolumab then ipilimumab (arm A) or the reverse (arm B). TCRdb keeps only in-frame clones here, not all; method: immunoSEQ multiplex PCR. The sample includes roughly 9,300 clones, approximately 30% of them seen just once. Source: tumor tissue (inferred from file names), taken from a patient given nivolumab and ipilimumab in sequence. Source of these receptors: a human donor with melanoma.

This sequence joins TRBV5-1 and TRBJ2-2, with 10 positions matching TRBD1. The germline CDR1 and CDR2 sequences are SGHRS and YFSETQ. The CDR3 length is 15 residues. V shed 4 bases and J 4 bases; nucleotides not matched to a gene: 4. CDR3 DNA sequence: TGCGCCAGCAGCGAAGGGACAGGGGCCACCGGGGAGCTGTTTTTT. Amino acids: CASSEGTGATGELFF.

The CDR3 loop is CASRGGQNTEAFF. Here the CDR3 DNA reads TGCGCCAGCCGCGGGGGACAGAACACTGAAGCTTTCTTT. The chain couples TRBV10-2 to TRBJ1-1; D perhaps matches TRBD1 (6 bases). The CDR3 sequence is 13 residues long. Per the germline V gene, CDR1 is WSHSY and CDR2 is SAAADI. Trimming left V 8 bases short and J 1 base short, with 11 bases between.

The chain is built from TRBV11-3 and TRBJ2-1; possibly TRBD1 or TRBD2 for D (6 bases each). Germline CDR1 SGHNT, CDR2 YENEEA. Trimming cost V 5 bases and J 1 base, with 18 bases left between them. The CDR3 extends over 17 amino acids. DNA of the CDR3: TGTGCCAGCAGCCCCCCTTGGGGGGCGATATCCTACAATGAGCAGTTCTTC. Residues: CASSPPWGAISYNEQFF.

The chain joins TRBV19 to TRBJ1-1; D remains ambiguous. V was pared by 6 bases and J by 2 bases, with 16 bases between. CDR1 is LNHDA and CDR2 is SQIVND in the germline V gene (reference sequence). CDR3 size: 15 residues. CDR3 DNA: TGTGCCAGTAGCCCCATCGGCGGAGAAAACACTGAAGCTTTCTTT. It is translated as CASSPIGGENTEAFF.

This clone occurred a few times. The CDR3, as DNA: TGTGCCAGCAGTTACGAGGGAAGCTCCTACAATGAGCAGTTCTTC. This codes for CASSYEGSSYNEQFF. The chain combines TRBV6-8 with TRBJ2-1; maybe TRBD2 (5 bases). V dropped 2 bases and J dropped 0 bases, with 8 bases sitting between them. CDR3 length: 15 amino acids. The germline CDR1 and CDR2 sequences are MNHGY and SAAAGT.

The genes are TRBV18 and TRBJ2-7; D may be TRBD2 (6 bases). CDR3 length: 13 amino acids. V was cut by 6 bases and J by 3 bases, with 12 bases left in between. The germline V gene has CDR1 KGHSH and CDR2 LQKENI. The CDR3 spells CASSRDRGYEQYF. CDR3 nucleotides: TGTGCCAGCTCGCGGGACCGAGGCTACGAGCAGTACTTC.

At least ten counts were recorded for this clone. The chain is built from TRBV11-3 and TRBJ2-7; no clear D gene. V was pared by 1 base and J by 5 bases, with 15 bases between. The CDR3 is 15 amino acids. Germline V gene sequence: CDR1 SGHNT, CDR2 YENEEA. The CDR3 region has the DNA TGTGCCAGCAGCTTAGTTGGGGTTTATGACCACGAGCAGTACTTC. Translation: CASSLVGVYDHEQYF.

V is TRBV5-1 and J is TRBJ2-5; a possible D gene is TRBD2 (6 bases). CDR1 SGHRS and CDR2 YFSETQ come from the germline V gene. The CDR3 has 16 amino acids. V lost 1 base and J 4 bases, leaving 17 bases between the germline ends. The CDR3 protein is CASSLNSNRGGETQYF. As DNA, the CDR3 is TGCGCCAGCAGCTTGAACTCAAACCGGGGAGGAGAGACCCAGTACTTC.

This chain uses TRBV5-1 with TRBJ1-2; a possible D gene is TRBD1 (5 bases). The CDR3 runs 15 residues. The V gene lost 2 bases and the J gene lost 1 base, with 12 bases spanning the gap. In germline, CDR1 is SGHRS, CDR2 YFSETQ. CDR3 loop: CASSFEGRHNYGYTF. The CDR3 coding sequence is TGCGCCAGCAGCTTTGAGGGGCGGCATAACTATGGCTACACCTTC.

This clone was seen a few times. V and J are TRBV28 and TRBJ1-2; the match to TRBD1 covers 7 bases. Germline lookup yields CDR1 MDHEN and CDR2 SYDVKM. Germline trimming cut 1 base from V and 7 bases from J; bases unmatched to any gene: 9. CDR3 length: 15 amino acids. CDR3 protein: CASSLFRGEVGGYTF. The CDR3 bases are TGTGCCAGCAGTTTATTCAGGGGGGAAGTAGGTGGCTACACCTTC.

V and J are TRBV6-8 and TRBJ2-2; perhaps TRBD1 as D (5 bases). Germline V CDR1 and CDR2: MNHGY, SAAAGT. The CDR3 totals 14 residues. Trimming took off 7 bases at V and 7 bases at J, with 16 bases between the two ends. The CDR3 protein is CASMEFRDSGELFF. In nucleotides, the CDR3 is TGTGCCAGCATGGAATTCAGGGATAGCGGGGAGCTGTTTTTT.

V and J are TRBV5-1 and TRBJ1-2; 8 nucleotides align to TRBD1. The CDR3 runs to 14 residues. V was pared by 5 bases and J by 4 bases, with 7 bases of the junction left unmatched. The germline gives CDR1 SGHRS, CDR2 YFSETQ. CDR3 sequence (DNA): TGCGCCAGCAGACCGGGACAGGCCGTCTATGGCTACACCTTC. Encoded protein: CASRPGQAVYGYTF.

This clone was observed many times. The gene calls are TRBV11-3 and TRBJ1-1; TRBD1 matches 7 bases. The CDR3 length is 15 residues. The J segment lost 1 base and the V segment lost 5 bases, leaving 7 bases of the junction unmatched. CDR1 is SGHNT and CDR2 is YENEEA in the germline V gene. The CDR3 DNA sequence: TGTGCCAGCAGCAATTCCGGGACAGCGAACACTGAAGCTTTCTTT. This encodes CASSNSGTANTEAFF.

For the CDR3, the DNA is TGTGCCAGTACCCCAATGCCAGGGTACGACTATGGCTACACCTTC. Translated: CASTPMPGYDYGYTF. The chain carries TRBV19 and TRBJ1-2; D is perhaps TRBD1 (5 bases). Trimming stripped 7 bases from V and 3 bases from J, with 18 bases between. Germline-derived CDR1 and CDR2 are LNHDA and SQIVND (reference sequence). This CDR3 contains 15 residues.

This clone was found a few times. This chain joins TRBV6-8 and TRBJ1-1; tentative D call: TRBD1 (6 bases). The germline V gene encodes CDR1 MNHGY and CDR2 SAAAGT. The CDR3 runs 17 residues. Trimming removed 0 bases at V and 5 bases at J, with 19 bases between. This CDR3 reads CASSYSNYHREDTEAFF. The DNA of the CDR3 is TGTGCCAGCAGTTACTCGAACTACCACAGGGAGGATACTGAAGCTTTCTTT.

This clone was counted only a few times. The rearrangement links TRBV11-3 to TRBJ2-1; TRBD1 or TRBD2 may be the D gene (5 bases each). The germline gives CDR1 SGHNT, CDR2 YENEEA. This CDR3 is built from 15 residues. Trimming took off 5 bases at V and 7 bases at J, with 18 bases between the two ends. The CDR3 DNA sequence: TGTGCCAGCAGCCCTGTCGGGACCCTCGAAAATGAGCAGTTCTTC. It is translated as CASSPVGTLENEQFF.

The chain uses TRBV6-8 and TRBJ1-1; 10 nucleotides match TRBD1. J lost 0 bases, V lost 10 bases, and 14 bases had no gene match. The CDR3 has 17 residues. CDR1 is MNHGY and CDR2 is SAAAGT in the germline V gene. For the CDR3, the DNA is TGTGCCATCAGGACTCGGGACAGGGGTTTCATGAACACTGAAGCTTTCTTT. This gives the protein CAIRTRDRGFMNTEAFF.

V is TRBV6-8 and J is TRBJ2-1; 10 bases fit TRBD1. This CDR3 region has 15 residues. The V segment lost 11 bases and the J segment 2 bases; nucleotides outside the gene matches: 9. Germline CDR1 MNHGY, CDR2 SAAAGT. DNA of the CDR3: TGTGCCTCCCGTCCGGGGACAGGGGCCTACAATGAGCAGTTCTTC. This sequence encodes CASRPGTGAYNEQFF.

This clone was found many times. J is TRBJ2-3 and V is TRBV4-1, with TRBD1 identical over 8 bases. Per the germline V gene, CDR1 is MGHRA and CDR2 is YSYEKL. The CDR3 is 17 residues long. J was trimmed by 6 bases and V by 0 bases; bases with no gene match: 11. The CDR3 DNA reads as TGCGCCAGCAGCCAAGAAGGGACAGGACTTCTTAGGGATACGCAGTATTTT. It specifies CASSQEGTGLLRDTQYF.

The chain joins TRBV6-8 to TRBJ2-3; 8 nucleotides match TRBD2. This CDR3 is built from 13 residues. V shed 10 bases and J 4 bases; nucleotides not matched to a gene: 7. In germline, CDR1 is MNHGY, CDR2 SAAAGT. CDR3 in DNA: TGTGCCACCACGATGCGGGGGGCAGATACGCAGTATTTT. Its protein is CATTMRGADTQYF.

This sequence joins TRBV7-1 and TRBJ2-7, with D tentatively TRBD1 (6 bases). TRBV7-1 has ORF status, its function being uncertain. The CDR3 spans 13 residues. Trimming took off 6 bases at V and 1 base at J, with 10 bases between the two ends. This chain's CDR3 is CASSRTDSYEQYV. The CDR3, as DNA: TGTGCCAGCAGTCGGACAGATTCCTACGAGCAGTACGTC.

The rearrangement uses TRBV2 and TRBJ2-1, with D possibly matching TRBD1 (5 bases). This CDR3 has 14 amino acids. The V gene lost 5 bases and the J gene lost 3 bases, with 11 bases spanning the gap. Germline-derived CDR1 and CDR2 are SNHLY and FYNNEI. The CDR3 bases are TGTGCCAGCAGTTACGACAGACACTACAATGAGCAGTTCTTC. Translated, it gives CASSYDRHYNEQFF.

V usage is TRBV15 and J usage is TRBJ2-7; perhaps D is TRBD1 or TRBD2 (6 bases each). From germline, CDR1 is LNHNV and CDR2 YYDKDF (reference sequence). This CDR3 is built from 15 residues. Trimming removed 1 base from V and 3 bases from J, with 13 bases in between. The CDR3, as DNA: TGTGCCACCAGCAGAGCGGGGGCGGGGAACTACGAGCAGTACTTC. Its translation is CATSRAGAGNYEQYF.

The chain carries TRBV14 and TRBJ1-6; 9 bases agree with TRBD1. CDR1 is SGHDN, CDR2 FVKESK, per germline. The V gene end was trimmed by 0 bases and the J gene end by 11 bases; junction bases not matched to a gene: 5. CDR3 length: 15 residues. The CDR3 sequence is CASSQDMGQGAPLHF. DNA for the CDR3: TGTGCCAGCAGCCAAGATATGGGACAGGGAGCACCCCTCCACTTT.

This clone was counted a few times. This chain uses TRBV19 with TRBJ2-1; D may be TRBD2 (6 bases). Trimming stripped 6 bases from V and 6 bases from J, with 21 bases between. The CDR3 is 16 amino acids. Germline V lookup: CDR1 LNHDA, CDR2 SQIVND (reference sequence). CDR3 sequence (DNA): TGTGCCAGTAGCTTACCCCGGGACTCCACGGGCAATGAGCAGTTCTTC. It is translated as CASSLPRDSTGNEQFF.

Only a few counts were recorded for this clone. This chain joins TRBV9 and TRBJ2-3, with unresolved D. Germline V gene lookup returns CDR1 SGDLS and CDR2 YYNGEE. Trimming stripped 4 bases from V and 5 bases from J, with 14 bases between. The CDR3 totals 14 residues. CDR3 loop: CASSLFPQLDTQYF. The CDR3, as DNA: TGTGCCAGCAGCCTTTTTCCACAGTTAGATACGCAGTATTTT. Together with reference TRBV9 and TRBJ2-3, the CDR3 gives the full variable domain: DSGVTQTPKHLITATGQRVTLRCSPRSGDLSVYWYQQSLDQGLQFLIQYYNGEERAKGNILERFSAQQFPDLHSELNLSSLELGDSALYFCASSLFPQLDTQYFGPGTRLTVL.

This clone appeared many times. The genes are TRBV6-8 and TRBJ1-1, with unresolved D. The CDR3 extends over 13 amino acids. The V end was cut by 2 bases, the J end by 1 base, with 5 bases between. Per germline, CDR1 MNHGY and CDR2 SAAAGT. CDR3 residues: CASSYDRNTEAFF. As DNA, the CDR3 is TGTGCCAGCAGTTACGATCGGAACACTGAAGCTTTCTTT.

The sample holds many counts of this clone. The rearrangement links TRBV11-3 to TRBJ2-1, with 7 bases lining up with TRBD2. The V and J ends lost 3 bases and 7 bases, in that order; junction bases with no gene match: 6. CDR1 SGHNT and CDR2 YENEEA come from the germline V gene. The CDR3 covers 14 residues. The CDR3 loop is CASSLTGGSNEQFF. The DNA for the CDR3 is TGTGCCAGCAGCTTGACCGGGGGGAGTAATGAGCAGTTCTTC.

Here the CDR3 DNA reads TGTGCCAGCTCACCTCAAATCCAGGGGGCCCTTAAGGAAGATACGCAGTATTTT. Encoded protein: CASSPQIQGALKEDTQYF. The rearrangement uses TRBV18 and TRBJ2-3; 8 bases agree with TRBD1. After removal of 3 bases from V and 5 bases from J, the junction contained 16 bases not matched to a gene. The CDR3 extends over 18 amino acids. Germline CDR1 reads KGHSH; CDR2 reads LQKENI.

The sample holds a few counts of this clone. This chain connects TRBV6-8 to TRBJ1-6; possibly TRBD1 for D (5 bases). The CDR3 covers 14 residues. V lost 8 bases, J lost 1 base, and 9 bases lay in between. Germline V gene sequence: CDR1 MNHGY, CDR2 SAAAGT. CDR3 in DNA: TGTGCCAGCGTCGGGGGGTCCTATAATTCACCCCTCCACTTT. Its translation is CASVGGSYNSPLHF.

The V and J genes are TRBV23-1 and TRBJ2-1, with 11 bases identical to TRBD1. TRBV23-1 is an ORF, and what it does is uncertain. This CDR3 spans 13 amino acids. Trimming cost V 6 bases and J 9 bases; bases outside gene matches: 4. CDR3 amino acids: CASSLDRGLEQFF. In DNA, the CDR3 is TGCGCCAGCAGCTTGGACAGGGGGCTTGAGCAGTTCTTC.

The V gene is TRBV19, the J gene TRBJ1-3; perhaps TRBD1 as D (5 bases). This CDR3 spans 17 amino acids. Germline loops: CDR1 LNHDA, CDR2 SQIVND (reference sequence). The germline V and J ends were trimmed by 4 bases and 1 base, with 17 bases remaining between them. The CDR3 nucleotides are TGTGCCAGTAGTAAAACGAGGGGCTTAGGTTCTGGAAACACCATATATTTT. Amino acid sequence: CASSKTRGLGSGNTIYF.